The text below deals with one T cell receptor beta chain. Its antigen is unknown. Germline CDR1 is LNHNV and CDR2 is YYDKDF (reference sequence). CDR3 length equals 15 residues. J gave up 4 bases and V 1 base, and 3 bases lay outside the gene matches. These data are taken from a study of cytomegalovirus exposure and HLA in healthy donors. As for the study in general: Genotyping of 398 donors showed that about 83% belonged to the Caucasian-associated ancestry cluster.

General study results and limits: TCR beta chains numbering roughly 150 were designated cytomegalovirus-associated. Most CMV-associated TCR beta chains appeared HLA-restricted in a later analysis.

PCR used 60 Vbeta primers and 13 Jbeta primers. Some clones are missing from TCRdb's copy, which holds only in-frame ones; the method was immunoSEQ multiplex PCR. The sample holds around 140,000 clones. Material: PBMCs. The TCR originated in a woman in her thirties or forties in good health and CMV-seronegative. The rearrangement joins TRBV15 to TRBJ2-1, with 8 bases matching TRBD2. The CDR3 DNA reads as TGTGCCACCAGCAGAGCTGGCGGGGGGTACAATGAGCAGTTCTTC. Protein sequence: CATSRAGGGYNEQFF.